This T cell receptor beta chain was identified during a study of OX40 agonist ivuxolimab in advanced cancers. The CDR3 is 14 residues long. Per germline, CDR1 MDHEN and CDR2 SYDVKM. V lost 2 bases and J lost 7, with 14 bases in between. Here immunoSEQ multiplex PCR was the method, and the copy in TCRdb shows in-frame clones only, minus some. The repertoire has about 53,000 clones, approximately 92% of them found once; the top ten carry approximately 10%. The TCR comes from an adult with an advanced solid tumor such as melanoma, head and neck, liver or kidney cancer. The gene calls are TRBV28 and TRBJ1-2; no clear D. The sequenced sample was CD4+ or CD8+ T cells sorted from blood, obtained in a trial of the OX40 agonist ivuxolimab. The CDR3 DNA reads TGTGCCAGCAGTTTAGTTCCTCGGAGAGGTGGCTACACCTTC. As protein: CASSLVPRRGGYTF.